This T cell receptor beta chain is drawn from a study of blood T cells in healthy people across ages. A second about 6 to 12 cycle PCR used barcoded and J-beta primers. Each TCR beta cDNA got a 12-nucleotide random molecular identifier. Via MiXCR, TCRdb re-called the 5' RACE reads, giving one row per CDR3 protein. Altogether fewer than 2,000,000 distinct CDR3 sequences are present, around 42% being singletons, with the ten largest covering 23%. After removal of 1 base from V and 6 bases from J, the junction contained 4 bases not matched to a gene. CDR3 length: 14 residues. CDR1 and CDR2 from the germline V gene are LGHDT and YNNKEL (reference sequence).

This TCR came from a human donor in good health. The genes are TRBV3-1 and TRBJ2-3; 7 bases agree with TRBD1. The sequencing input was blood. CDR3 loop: CASSQVQGSDTQYF. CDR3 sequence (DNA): TGTGCCAGCAGCCAAGTACAGGGGAGCGATACGCAGTATTTT.